Listed here is a single TCR beta chain. Trimming stripped 4 bases from V and 5 bases from J, with 15 bases between. The CDR3 spans 15 residues. CDR1 and CDR2 from the germline V gene are SGHDN and FVKESK. This was the immunoSEQ v3 assay. Some clones are missing from TCRdb's copy, which holds only in-frame ones; the method was immunoSEQ multiplex PCR. This sample carries about 100,000 clones, just over 65% of them seen once, and the ten largest clones take around 9.9%. Time point denoted: pre-treatment sample, taken before nivolumab and TIL therapy. Most excised metastases sampled were pleural nodules or supraclavicular lymph nodes. Enrollment ran from October 2017 to early 2020. The sample originates from a study of TIL therapy for anti-PD-1-resistant metastatic lung cancer. In the study overall: Median patient age was about 50, ranging about 38-80 years.

The clonotype originates from a person aged 25-80 years with non-small cell lung cancer. The sequencing here drew on tumor tissue, taken at baseline. The chain links TRBV14 to TRBJ2-1; D gene unclear. For the CDR3, the DNA is TGTGCCAGCAGCCCCTACGGTGGCAGAAACAATGAGCAGTTCTTC. Protein: CASSPYGGRNNEQFF.